This T cell receptor (beta chain) was retrieved from a study of CD8 T cells in Susac syndrome. Germline assignment: CDR1 SGDLS and CDR2 YYNGEE. V dropped 0 bases and J dropped 7 bases, with 16 bases sitting between them. CDR3 length: 15 amino acids. Sequencing of TCR beta was undertaken in CD8+ and CD4+ T cells derived from blood. Treatment-naive patients with stable or active relapsing-remitting disease served as multiple sclerosis controls. RNA, at roughly 0.45 to 1 ug, was reverse transcribed with random hexamers. The method of amplification for TCR beta CDR3 was immunoSEQ multiplex PCR, covering 54 Vbeta and 13 Jbeta. TCRdb itself ran the immunoSEQ multiplex PCR reads through MiXCR, one entry per CDR3 protein. This repertoire shows about 290,000 distinct CDR3 sequences, 75% to 90% found once; its top ten account for approximately 0.18%.

This sequence was found in a human donor with multiple sclerosis. Sequencing was carried out using CD8+ T cells from PBMCs. V is TRBV9 and J is TRBJ2-5; D remains ambiguous. In nucleotides, the CDR3 is TGTGCCAGCAGCGTAGTCCCTGATATATCGCGGACCCAGTACTTC. This codes for CASSVVPDISRTQYF.